Listed here are 14 T cell receptor beta chains from one sample, sequenced in a study of T cell responses to AZD1222 COVID-19 vaccine. TCRdb keeps only in-frame clones here, not all; method: immunoSEQ multiplex PCR. The sample lists more than 140,000 clones, around 90% occurring once. Here the sequenced sample was peripheral blood, taken on day 0 of AZD1222 vaccination. These receptors were collected from an adult in good health.

The chain recombines TRBV12-3 or TRBV12-4 with TRBJ1-1, with 7 positions matching TRBD1. This CDR3 is 13 amino acids long. V lost 3 bases, J lost 5 bases, and 3 bases stayed unmatched. The CDR3 reads CASSLTGTTEAFF. Here the CDR3 DNA reads TGTGCCAGCAGTTTGACAGGGACTACTGAAGCTTTCTTT.

This CDR3 reads CASSRQGGTNEKLFF. The CDR3, as DNA: TGTGCCAGCAGTAGACAGGGGGGAACTAATGAAAAACTGTTTTTT. This chain joins TRBV28 and TRBJ1-4; 9 nucleotides match TRBD1. The CDR3 sequence is 15 residues long. Germline V gene lookup returns CDR1 MDHEN and CDR2 SYDVKM. Trimming cost V 5 bases and J 1 base; bases outside gene matches: 2. Filled out from reference TRBV28 and TRBJ1-4, the complete variable domain reads DVKVTQSSRYLVKRTGEKVFLECVQDMDHENMFWYRQDPGLGLRLIYFSYDVKMKEKGDIPEGYSVSREKKERFSLILESASTNQTSMYLCASSRQGGTNEKLFFGSGTQLSVL.

The chain joins TRBV21-1 to TRBJ2-7. TRBV21-1 is a recognized pseudogene. The CDR3 has 20 residues. CDR3 protein: CASSKYERGAHYSTSYEQYF. As DNA, the CDR3 is TGTGCCAGCAGCAAATATGAGCGAGGGGCCCATTACTCGACCTCCTACGAGCAGTACTTC.

CDR3 coding DNA: TGCGCCAGCAGCCTCCCCAGGGCCGGGACCGAGGCCCAGTACTTC. Translation gives CASSLPRAGTEAQYF. The rearrangement uses TRBV4-1 and TRBJ2-5, with D perhaps given as TRBD1 or TRBD2 (5 bases each). This CDR3 spans 15 amino acids. The V and J ends lost 4 bases and 9 bases respectively, with 21 bases between them. Germline V gives CDR1 MGHRA, CDR2 YSYEKL.

The chain has TRBV11-3 and TRBJ1-1, with 8 nucleotides matching TRBD1. Germline-derived CDR1 and CDR2 are SGHNT and YENEEA. There are 13 residues in the CDR3. Trimming at V came to 8 bases and at J to 2 bases, leaving 4 bases not matched to a gene. This CDR3 is CASGTGPNTEAFF. The CDR3 nucleotides read TGTGCCAGCGGGACAGGACCCAACACTGAAGCTTTCTTT.

The chain is built from TRBV19 and TRBJ1-1; D ambiguous. Germline-derived CDR1 and CDR2 are LNHDA and SQIVND (reference sequence). The length of the CDR3 is 15 residues. Trimming left V 2 bases short and J 5 bases short, with 15 bases between. DNA of the CDR3: TGTGCCAGTAGTATAAGGTTGTTTCTGGGGACTGAAGCTTTCTTT. Protein sequence: CASSIRLFLGTEAFF.

This clone has a handful of counts. The genes are TRBV28 and TRBJ2-5; TRBD2 matches at 13 bases. The germline CDR1 and CDR2 sequences are MDHEN and SYDVKM. The junction had 14 bases not matched to a gene; V was cut back by 5 bases and J by 5 bases. The CDR3 is made up of 18 amino acids. Here the CDR3 reads CASSQPGLAGLGGETQYF. The CDR3 DNA is TGTGCCAGCAGTCAACCGGGACTAGCGGGATTAGGTGGGGAGACCCAGTACTTC.

This chain links TRBV25-1 with TRBJ1-4; a possible D gene is TRBD1 (5 bases). CDR1 and CDR2 (germline): MGHDK, SYGVNS. The CDR3 loop spans 14 amino acids. The germline V and J ends were trimmed by 4 bases and 8 bases, with 14 bases remaining between them. The CDR3 DNA reads as TGTGCCAGCAGTGCTCTGGGGGGGGAAGAAAAACTGTTTTTT. Translated, it gives CASSALGGEEKLFF.

V gene TRBV7-8 combines with J gene TRBJ1-6, with TRBD1 identical over 9 bases. The CDR3 runs 21 residues. With V trimmed by 2 bases and J by 10 bases, 24 bases remained unmatched. Germline-derived CDR1 and CDR2 are SGHVS and FQNEAQ. The CDR3 DNA reads as TGTGCCAGCAGCTTATTACCTCCGGGACAGGGTTGGAGGGAGGAACGGTCACCCCTCCACTTT. It codes for CASSLLPPGQGWREERSPLHF.

This clone came up once. This chain links TRBV30 with TRBJ1-6; no definite D call. The V gene lost 0 bases and the J gene lost 11 bases, with 11 bases spanning the gap. The CDR3 consists of 13 residues. Germline V gene lookup returns CDR1 GTSNPN and CDR2 SVGIG (reference sequence). The CDR3 region has the DNA TGTGCCTGGAGTGTAAGACACCCCGCACCCCTCCACTTT. This sequence encodes CAWSVRHPAPLHF.

The chain joins TRBV28 to TRBJ1-1; D remains ambiguous. The germline V gene encodes CDR1 MDHEN and CDR2 SYDVKM. Trimming pared 4 bases from V and 4 bases from J, leaving 10 bases between. This CDR3 has 13 residues. Here the CDR3 reads CASSSPRGTEAFF. DNA of the CDR3: TGTGCCAGCAGTTCCCCGCGGGGCACTGAAGCTTTCTTT.

The CDR3 DNA reads TGTGCCAGCTCACCAACGGGGGGGAACTATGGCTACACCTTC. Translated, it gives CASSPTGGNYGYTF. The rearrangement links TRBV18 to TRBJ1-2, with D perhaps matching TRBD1 (5 bases). The CDR3 covers 14 residues. The V gene lost 2 bases and the J gene lost 2 bases, with 9 bases spanning the gap. Germline loops: CDR1 KGHSH, CDR2 LQKENI.

The chain couples TRBV19 to TRBJ1-5, with D unclear. Germline CDR1 reads LNHDA; CDR2 reads SQIVND (reference sequence). The V gene lost 1 base and the J gene lost 0 bases, with 4 bases spanning the gap. This CDR3 is built from 14 residues. The CDR3 region is CASSIGTSNQPQHF. As DNA, the CDR3 is TGTGCCAGTAGTATAGGCACTAGCAATCAGCCCCAGCATTTT.

Only a few counts were recorded for this clone. At one boundary the junction diverges from the germline segment, which might be a read error. The chain employs TRBV7-9 and TRBJ2-3; TRBD2 matches 7 bases. Germline V gene lookup returns CDR1 SEHNR and CDR2 FQNEAQ (reference sequence). The CDR3 sequence is 13 residues long. Here the CDR3 DNA reads TGTGCCAGCAGCCCCGGACGGCGGGGGTACCCTTTTTTT. Its translation: CASSPGRRGYPFF. The complete variable domain, with remaining parts taken from reference TRBV7-9 and TRBJ2-3, reads DTGVSQNPRHKITKRGQNVTFRCDPISEHNRLYWYRQTLGQGPEFLTYFQNEAQLEKSRLLSDRFSAERPKGSFSTLEIQRTEQGDSAMYLCASSPGRRGYPFFGPGTRLTVL.